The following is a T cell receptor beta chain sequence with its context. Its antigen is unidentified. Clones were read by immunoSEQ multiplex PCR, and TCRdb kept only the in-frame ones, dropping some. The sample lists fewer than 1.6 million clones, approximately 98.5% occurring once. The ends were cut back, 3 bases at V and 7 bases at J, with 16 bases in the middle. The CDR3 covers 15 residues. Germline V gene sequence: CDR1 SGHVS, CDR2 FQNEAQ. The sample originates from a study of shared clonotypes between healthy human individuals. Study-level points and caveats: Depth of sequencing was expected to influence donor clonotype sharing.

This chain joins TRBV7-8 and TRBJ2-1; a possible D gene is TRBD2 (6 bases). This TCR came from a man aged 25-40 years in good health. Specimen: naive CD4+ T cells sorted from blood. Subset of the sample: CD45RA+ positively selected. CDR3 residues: CASSFSLTSHNEQFF. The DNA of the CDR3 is TGTGCCAGCAGCTTTTCACTGACTAGTCATAATGAGCAGTTCTTC.